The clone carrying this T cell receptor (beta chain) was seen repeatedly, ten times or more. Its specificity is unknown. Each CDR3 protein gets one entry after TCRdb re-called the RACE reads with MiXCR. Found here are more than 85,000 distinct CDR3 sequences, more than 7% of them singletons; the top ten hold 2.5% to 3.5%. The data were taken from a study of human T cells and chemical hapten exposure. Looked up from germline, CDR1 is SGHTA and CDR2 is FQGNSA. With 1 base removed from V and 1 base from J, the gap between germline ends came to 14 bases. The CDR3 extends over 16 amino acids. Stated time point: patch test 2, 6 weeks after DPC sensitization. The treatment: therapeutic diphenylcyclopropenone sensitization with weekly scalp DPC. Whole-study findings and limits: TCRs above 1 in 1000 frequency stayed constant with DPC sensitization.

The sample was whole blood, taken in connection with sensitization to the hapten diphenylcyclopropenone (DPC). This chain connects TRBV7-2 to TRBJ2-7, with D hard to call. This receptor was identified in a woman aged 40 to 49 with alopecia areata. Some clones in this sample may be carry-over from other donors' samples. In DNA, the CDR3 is TGTGCCAGCAGCTTAGTCTGTTGTGCAGAATCCTACGAGCAGTACTTC. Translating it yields CASSLVCCAESYEQYF.